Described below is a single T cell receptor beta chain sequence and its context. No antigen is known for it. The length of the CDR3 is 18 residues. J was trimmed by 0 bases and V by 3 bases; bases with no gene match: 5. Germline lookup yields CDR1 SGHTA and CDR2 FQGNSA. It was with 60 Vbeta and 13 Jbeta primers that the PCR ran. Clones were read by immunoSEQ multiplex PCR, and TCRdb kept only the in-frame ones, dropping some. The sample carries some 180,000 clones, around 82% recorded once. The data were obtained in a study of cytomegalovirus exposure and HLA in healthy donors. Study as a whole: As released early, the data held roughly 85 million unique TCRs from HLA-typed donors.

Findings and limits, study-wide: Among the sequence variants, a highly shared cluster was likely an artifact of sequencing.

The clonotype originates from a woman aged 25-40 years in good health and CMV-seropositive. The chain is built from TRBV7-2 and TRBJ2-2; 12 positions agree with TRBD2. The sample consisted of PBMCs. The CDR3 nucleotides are TGTGCCAGCAGCTTCCGACTAGCGGGGGCTACGAACACCGGGGAGCTGTTTTTT. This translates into CASSFRLAGATNTGELFF.